This entry is about one TCR beta chain. Its matching antigen is unknown. The CDR3 spans 15 residues. In germline, CDR1 is SGHRS, CDR2 YFSETQ. This sample is part of a study of CXCR3-negative and CXCR3-positive naive CD8 T cells. The TRB libraries of cDNA were built by UMI-labeled 5' RACE. TCRdb reprocessed the 5' RACE reads; each CDR3 protein has one entry and no DNA is given. The table lists tens of thousands of distinct CDR3 sequences. Phenotypically, naive CD8+ T cells corresponded to CD45RO-CCR7+CD27+CD95-. Broader study findings: Greater hydrophobicity was found in TRB CDR3s of CXCR3-positive naive cells than of CXCR3-negative naive cells. Fresh PBMCs were used in most assays, and CXCR3 expression partially decreased after cryopreservation. Naive CXCR3-positive and CXCR3-negative cells shared TRBV-TRBJ usage; memory cells diverged.

The material sequenced was naive CXCR3+ CD8+ T cells from blood. The sample's subset: CD45RO-CCR7+CD27+CD95- naive CD8+ T cells expressing CXCR3 (TNR3+). The receptor was isolated from a human donor in good health. Some clones in this sample may be carry-over from other donors' samples. The V and J genes are TRBV5-1 and TRBJ2-7; TCRdb names TRBD2, which stays unverified in the absence of DNA. This chain's CDR3 is CASSLSGGGPSEQYF.